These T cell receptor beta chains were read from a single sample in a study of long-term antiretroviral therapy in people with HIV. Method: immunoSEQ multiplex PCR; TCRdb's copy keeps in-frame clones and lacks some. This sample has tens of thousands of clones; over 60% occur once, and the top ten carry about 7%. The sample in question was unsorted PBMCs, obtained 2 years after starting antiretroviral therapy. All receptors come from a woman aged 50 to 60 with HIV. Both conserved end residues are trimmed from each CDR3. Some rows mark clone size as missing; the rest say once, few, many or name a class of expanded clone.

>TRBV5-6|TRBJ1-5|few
ASSFSSGNQPQH
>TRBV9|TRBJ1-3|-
ASSVGGGNTIY
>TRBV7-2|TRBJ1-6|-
ASSSRAGSYNSPLH
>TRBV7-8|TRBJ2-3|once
ASSPTISRSSTDTQY
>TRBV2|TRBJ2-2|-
ASREPGTGISGELF
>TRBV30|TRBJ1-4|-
AWSVQAGEKLF
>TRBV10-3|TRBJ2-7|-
ATERSTSGGSYEQY
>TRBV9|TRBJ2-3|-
ASSPQPSGTDTQY
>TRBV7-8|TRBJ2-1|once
ASSLVEGQGAYNEQF
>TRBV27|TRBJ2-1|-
ASIQSGLTSGGVSNEQF
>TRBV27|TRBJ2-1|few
ASSPRDRGLGEQF
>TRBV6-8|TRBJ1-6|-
ASSLTGNNSPLH
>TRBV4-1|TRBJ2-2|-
ASSQLAGSNTGELF